In its sample, the clone carrying this T cell receptor (beta chain) was seen a few times. TCRdb used MiXCR to reprocess the reads, holding one entry per CDR3 protein. The sample has fewer than 250,000 distinct CDR3 sequences; 25% to 30% are singletons. These data are taken from a study of kidney transplant recipient with SARS-CoV-2 infection. Germline V gene sequence: CDR1 SQVTM, CDR2 ANQGSEA. CDR3 length: 12 residues. Trimming pared 7 bases from V and 8 bases from J, leaving 14 bases between. This chain links TRBV29-1 with TRBJ1-4; TRBD1 is a possible D gene (5 bases). Here the sequenced sample was a blood sample, taken at baseline and on day 111 from a kidney transplant recipient. The receptor was derived from a male patient aged 25 to 39 who had COVID-19 and was a kidney transplant recipient. The graft donor may account for some of the T cells. CDR3 residues: CSGGGGDEKLFF. The CDR3 region has the DNA TGCAGCGGTGGAGGCGGGGACGAAAAACTGTTTTTT.